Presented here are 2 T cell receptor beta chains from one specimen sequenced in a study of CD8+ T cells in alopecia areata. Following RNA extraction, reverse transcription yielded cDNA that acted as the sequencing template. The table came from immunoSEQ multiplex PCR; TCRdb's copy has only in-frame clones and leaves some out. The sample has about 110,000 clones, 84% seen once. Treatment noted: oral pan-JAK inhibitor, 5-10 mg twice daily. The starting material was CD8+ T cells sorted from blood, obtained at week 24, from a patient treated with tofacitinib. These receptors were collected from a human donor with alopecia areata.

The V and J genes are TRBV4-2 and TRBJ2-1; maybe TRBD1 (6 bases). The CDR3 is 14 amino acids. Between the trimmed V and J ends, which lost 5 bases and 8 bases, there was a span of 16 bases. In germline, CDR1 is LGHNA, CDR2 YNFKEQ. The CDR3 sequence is CASSTTGPLDEQFF. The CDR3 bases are TGTGCCAGCAGCACAACAGGGCCCTTGGATGAGCAGTTCTTC.

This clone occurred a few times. This chain's CDR3 is CATSGQGYEQYF. In DNA, the CDR3 is TGTGCCACCTCTGGACAGGGCTACGAGCAGTACTTC. The chain joins TRBV6-5 to TRBJ2-7; 8 bases align to TRBD1. The CDR3 runs 12 residues. Germline CDR1 is MNHEY and CDR2 is SVGAGI. V lost 10 bases, J lost 3 bases, and 5 bases stayed unmatched.